What follows are 32 T cell receptor beta chains derived from one specimen sequenced in a study of regulatory T cells in long-lasting Graves disease (TCRdb year 2021). The meaning of the sample's time point label: newly diagnosed GD, antithyroid drugs for less than 3 months. For both TCR sequencing and RNA sequencing, RNA was extracted from PBMCs in TRIzol. Library generation was performed with multiplex PCR. TCRdb records Illumina HiSeq 4000 as the sequencer. To build TCR beta libraries, CDR3 regions were amplified by Arm-PCR using iRepertoire HTBI primers. TCRdb reanalyzed the raw reads on its own, using fastp at Q25 for trimming and MiXCR for clone calling, and kept in-frame beta chains. Identical CDR3 proteins give one entry, which carries the most common genes and DNA. Across this sample there are about 440,000 distinct CDR3 sequences, with approximately 15% seen only once. The ten largest make up roughly a sixth of the sample.

These sequences were also reported in another study, on T cells in Graves' hyperthyroidism and ophthalmopathy.

This material consisted of peripheral blood mononuclear cells (PBMCs), taken at new diagnosis, from a patient treated with antithyroid drugs. The source is a woman aged 25 to 39 with Graves disease. Donor details come from another sample of the same person, matched by shared clones.

With respect to this clonotype: This could be a read error, since a much larger clone is one nucleotide away. The chain links TRBV4-2 to TRBJ2-1; D is uncertain. V was clipped by 1 base and J by 0 bases, with 10 bases between them. Germline CDR1 reads LGHNA; CDR2 reads YNFKEQ. The CDR3 consists of 16 residues. This CDR3 is CASSQAGGISYNEQFF. The CDR3, as DNA: TGTGCCAGCAGCCAAGCAGGTGGGATCTCCTACAATGAGCAGTTCTTC.

A few counts support this clonotype. This may come from a read error, since a much larger clone is one base off. The V and J genes are TRBV3-1 and TRBJ1-1; D gene unclear. The CDR3 spans 15 residues. Germline V gives CDR1 LGHDT, CDR2 YNNKEL (reference sequence). The V end was cut by 2 bases, the J end by 0 bases, with 10 bases between. Written as DNA, the CDR3 is TGTGCCAGCAGCCAAAGCCCTACCTTGAACACTGAAGCTTTCTTT. Protein sequence: CASSQSPTLNTEAFF.

This clonotype has a count of ten or more. The chain carries TRBV6-2 or TRBV6-3 and TRBJ2-1; 12 nucleotides align to TRBD2. The junction had 13 bases not matched to a gene; V was cut back by 7 bases and J by 9 bases. This CDR3 contains 16 residues. Per the germline V gene, CDR1 is MNHEY and CDR2 is SVGEGT. CDR3 sequence (DNA): TGTGCCAGCAACGGGGATACTAGCGGGAGGATACTTGAGCAGTTCTTC. Protein sequence: CASNGDTSGRILEQFF.

The CDR3 sequence: CASSSGRYPYEQYF. CDR3 bases: TGTGCCAGTAGTAGCGGGAGGTACCCCTACGAGCAGTACTTC. V is TRBV19 and J is TRBJ2-7; 8 bases are a match to TRBD2. CDR1 LNHDA and CDR2 SQIVND come from the germline V gene (reference sequence). The CDR3 has 14 residues. V lost 4 bases and J lost 2; bases outside the gene matches: 4.

V and J are TRBV27 and TRBJ1-6; D remains ambiguous. The CDR3 has 16 residues. The V end was cut by 4 bases, the J end by 4 bases, with 14 bases between. The germline V gene has CDR1 MNHEY and CDR2 SMNVEV (reference sequence). The CDR3 bases are TGTGCCAGCAGTTCCGCAGAGACCGTTTATAATTCACCCCTCCACTTT. It yields the protein CASSSAETVYNSPLHF.

This clonotype was observed a few times. This rearrangement joins TRBV9 to TRBJ2-7, with 8 bases lining up with TRBD2. CDR3 size: 15 residues. Germline CDR1 reads SGDLS; CDR2 reads YYNGEE. With V trimmed by 1 base and J by 4 bases, 7 bases remained unmatched. The CDR3, as DNA: TGTGCCAGCAGCGTACAAGCGGGAGTGGTGTACGAGCAGTACTTC. Amino acid sequence: CASSVQAGVVYEQYF.

There are many counts of this clonotype. The chain carries TRBV4-1 and TRBJ2-7, with TRBD2 matching over 8 bases. The V gene end was trimmed by 1 base and the J gene end by 1 base; junction bases not matched to a gene: 3. CDR3 length equals 15 residues. The germline V gene encodes CDR1 MGHRA and CDR2 YSYEKL. The CDR3 nucleotides read TGCGCCAGCAGCCAAGGGGCTAGCGGGTCCTACGAGCAGTACTTC. This sequence encodes CASSQGASGSYEQYF.

This clonotype showed up many times. This chain joins TRBV5-6 and TRBJ2-3, with D perhaps matching TRBD2 (6 bases). The CDR3 runs to 13 residues. The germline V gene has CDR1 SGHDT and CDR2 YYEEEE. In DNA, the CDR3 is TGTGCAATGTCGGGAGTTAGTTCGGATACGCAGTATTTT. Its translation is CAMSGVSSDTQYF.

This clonotype appeared a few times. This chain uses TRBV7-9 with TRBJ1-2; the match to TRBD1 covers 8 bases. The CDR3 covers 16 residues. The V gene's germline CDR1 is SEHNR and CDR2 FQNEAQ (reference sequence). Trimming removed 5 bases from V and 8 bases from J; junction bases left unmatched: 16. Here the CDR3 DNA reads TGTGCCAGCAGCCCACAGTCGGCAGGGGGCGCGTGGGGCTACACCTTC. Translation gives CASSPQSAGGAWGYTF.

This clonotype occurred many times. The gene calls are TRBV2 and TRBJ2-3; D unclear. The CDR3 loop spans 14 amino acids. V was cut by 5 bases and J by 3 bases, with 12 bases left in between. Germline V gene sequence: CDR1 SNHLY, CDR2 FYNNEI. This CDR3 reads CASSLVTSTDTQYF. The CDR3 DNA follows: TGTGCCAGCAGTTTAGTGACCTCGACAGATACGCAGTATTTT.

This clonotype was counted only a few times. The chain uses TRBV4-1 and TRBJ1-1; D is uncertain. CDR3 length equals 12 residues. The V end lost 8 bases, the J end lost 0 bases, and 7 bases lay between the germline ends. Germline V lookup: CDR1 MGHRA, CDR2 YSYEKL. As DNA, the CDR3 is TGCGCCAGCGGGCTGGTGAACACTGAAGCTTTCTTT. It is translated as CASGLVNTEAFF.

This clonotype was seen more than once but under ten times. The rearrangement uses TRBV28 and TRBJ2-7, with 8 bases fitting TRBD1. The length of the CDR3 is 15 residues. Per germline, CDR1 MDHEN and CDR2 SYDVKM. V shed 4 bases and J 3 bases; nucleotides not matched to a gene: 8. The CDR3 is CASSSRRTGSYEQYF. DNA for the CDR3: TGTGCCAGCAGTTCGAGACGGACAGGGAGCTACGAGCAGTACTTC.

This clonotype was counted ten times or more. The chain is built from TRBV12-5 and TRBJ2-3; 12 bases map to TRBD2. This CDR3 comprises 21 residues. Germline trimming cut 0 bases from V and 0 bases from J; bases unmatched to any gene: 13. CDR1 is LGHNT and CDR2 is FRNRAP in the germline V gene. For the CDR3, the DNA is TGTGCTAGTGGTTTGGTACCCTCCCTAGCGGGAGGGGAGCTTAGCACAGATACGCAGTATTTT. Translated: CASGLVPSLAGGELSTDTQYF. The full variable domain, completed using reference TRBV12-5 and TRBJ2-3, is DARVTQTPRHKVTEMGQEVTMRCQPILGHNTVFWYRQTMMQGLELLAYFRNRAPLDDSGMPKDRFSAEMPDATLATLKIQPSEPRDSAVYFCASGLVPSLAGGELSTDTQYFGPGTRLTVL.

This clonotype was picked up many times. J is TRBJ1-6 and V is TRBV27; the match to TRBD1 covers 8 bases. Germline V lookup: CDR1 MNHEY, CDR2 SMNVEV (reference sequence). Trimming took 7 bases from V and 10 from J; bases not matched to a gene: 9. The CDR3 runs 14 residues. The CDR3 loop reads CASNRDRGHSPLHF. CDR3 nucleotides: TGTGCCAGCAACCGAGACAGGGGACACTCACCCCTCCACTTT.

This clonotype has a count of ten or more. The chain joins TRBV28 to TRBJ1-2; tentatively, D is TRBD1 (5 bases). The V and J ends lost 4 bases and 7 bases respectively, with 10 bases between them. This CDR3 is 12 amino acids long. Per the germline V gene, CDR1 is MDHEN and CDR2 is SYDVKM. The CDR3 nucleotides are TGTGCCAGCAGTTCTGGTGGGACTGGCTACACCTTC. Translating it yields CASSSGGTGYTF.

The J gene is TRBJ2-1, the V gene TRBV5-1; 10 positions match TRBD2. CDR1 and CDR2 from the germline V gene are SGHRS and YFSETQ. The CDR3 runs 17 residues. J lost 8 bases, V lost 4 bases, and 15 bases had no gene match. For the CDR3, the DNA is TGCGCCAGCAGCAAGCTCTTGGCTAGCGGGAGCGTGGATGAGCAGTTCTTC. The encoded protein is CASSKLLASGSVDEQFF.

This clonotype was observed at least ten times. The V call is TRBV6-1, the J call TRBJ2-2; no clear D gene. V shed 10 bases and J shed 4 bases, with 13 bases lying between them. CDR3 size: 13 residues. Germline CDR1 reads MNHNS; CDR2 reads SASEGT. CDR3 protein: CAINSGSTGELFF. In DNA form, the CDR3 reads TGTGCCATAAATTCCGGCTCCACCGGGGAGCTGTTTTTT.

This clonotype was counted between two and nine times. The rearrangement links TRBV3-1 to TRBJ2-4; 9 bases are shared with TRBD1. J gave up 9 bases and V 0 bases, and 6 bases lay outside the gene matches. The CDR3 is made up of 15 amino acids. Germline V CDR1 and CDR2: LGHDT, YNNKEL (reference sequence). CDR3 protein: CASSQEGTGSGIQYF. The CDR3 region has the DNA TGTGCCAGCAGCCAAGAAGGGACAGGGTCGGGCATTCAGTACTTC.

The chain links TRBV9 to TRBJ2-5; D possibly corresponds to TRBD1 (6 bases). The CDR3 is made up of 17 amino acids. Trimming took off 0 bases at V and 3 bases at J, with 18 bases between the two ends. Germline V gene data show CDR1 as SGDLS and CDR2 as YYNGEE. CDR3 protein: CASSVDLTGPAKETQYF. The DNA for the CDR3 is TGTGCCAGCAGCGTAGATCTCACAGGGCCGGCTAAAGAGACCCAGTACTTC. Using reference TRBV9 and TRBJ2-5 for the parts outside the CDR3, the full variable domain is DSGVTQTPKHLITATGQRVTLRCSPRSGDLSVYWYQQSLDQGLQFLIQYYNGEERAKGNILERFSAQQFPDLHSELNLSSLELGDSALYFCASSVDLTGPAKETQYFGPGTRLLVL.

Ten or more counts support this clonotype. This chain links TRBV20-1 with TRBJ2-1; 8 bases map to TRBD2. The V gene's germline CDR1 is DFQATT and CDR2 SNEGSKA (reference sequence). V was pared by 6 bases and J by 6 bases, with 10 bases of the junction left unmatched. CDR3 length: 14 amino acids. CDR3 loop: CSAPIAGMGNEQFF. CDR3 sequence (DNA): TGCAGTGCCCCAATAGCGGGAATGGGCAATGAGCAGTTCTTC.

This clonotype was counted ten times or more. The chain recombines TRBV3-1 with TRBJ2-1, with D possibly TRBD2 on 5 matching bases. CDR1 and CDR2 from the germline V gene are LGHDT and YNNKEL (reference sequence). V was pared by 2 bases and J by 3 bases, with 8 bases between. The CDR3 is 14 amino acids. CDR3 protein: CASSQSGNYNEQFF. The CDR3 DNA follows: TGTGCCAGCAGCCAATCGGGAAACTACAATGAGCAGTTCTTC.

There are a few counts of this clonotype. The chain employs TRBV9 and TRBJ1-1; 9 nucleotides align to TRBD1. This CDR3 has 17 amino acids. J was trimmed by 1 base and V by 0 bases; bases with no gene match: 7. Germline V gene sequence: CDR1 SGDLS, CDR2 YYNGEE. CDR3 DNA: TGTGCCAGCAGCGTAGGGGTACTGGGACAGGGGAACACTGAAGCTTTCTTT. Translating gives CASSVGVLGQGNTEAFF. Variable domain in full (rest from reference TRBV9 and TRBJ1-1): DSGVTQTPKHLITATGQRVTLRCSPRSGDLSVYWYQQSLDQGLQFLIQYYNGEERAKGNILERFSAQQFPDLHSELNLSSLELGDSALYFCASSVGVLGQGNTEAFFGQGTRLTVV.

This clonotype was seen many times. The rearrangement links TRBV18 to TRBJ2-7, with D possibly being TRBD2 (6 bases). In germline, CDR1 is KGHSH, CDR2 LQKENI. The CDR3 has 14 residues. The V end lost 2 bases, the J end lost 5 bases, and 13 bases lay between the germline ends. The CDR3 reads CASSPIGRTHEQYF. CDR3 bases: TGTGCCAGCTCACCAATCGGGAGAACCCACGAGCAGTACTTC.

This clonotype was detected ten times or more. The J gene is TRBJ1-1, the V gene TRBV9, with 8 bases fitting TRBD1. Germline loops: CDR1 SGDLS, CDR2 YYNGEE. V lost 3 bases and J lost 4; bases outside the gene matches: 8. This CDR3 has 15 residues. CDR3 sequence reads: CASSARWGQATEAFF. CDR3 bases: TGTGCCAGCAGCGCAAGATGGGGACAGGCCACTGAAGCTTTCTTT.

This clonotype showed up many times. This rearrangement joins TRBV9 to TRBJ2-7, with D perhaps TRBD2 (6 bases). This CDR3 has 13 residues. Germline CDR1 is SGDLS and CDR2 is YYNGEE. V lost 1 base and J lost 7, with 12 bases in between. The CDR3 coding sequence is TGTGCCAGCAGCGTATCCGGGGGAAGGGAGCAGTACTTC. Translating it yields CASSVSGGREQYF.

There are many counts of this clonotype. This chain joins TRBV20-1 and TRBJ1-1; D perhaps matches TRBD1 (6 bases). Between the trimmed V and J ends, which lost 4 bases and 0 bases, there was a span of 15 bases. The CDR3 has 15 residues. Germline loops: CDR1 DFQATT, CDR2 SNEGSKA (reference sequence). The CDR3 here is CSATPKTGMNTEAFF. The CDR3 DNA sequence: TGCAGTGCTACTCCGAAGACAGGTATGAACACTGAAGCTTTCTTT.

This clonotype was observed at least ten times. This chain links TRBV7-8 with TRBJ1-5, with 9 bases fitting TRBD1. CDR1 is SGHVS, CDR2 FQNEAQ, per germline. The length of the CDR3 is 16 residues. Unmatched junction bases numbered 4, after V lost 4 bases and J lost 0 bases. The CDR3 DNA reads as TGTGCCAGCAGCTCTGGGACAGGGAATAGCAATCAGCCCCAGCATTTT. As protein: CASSSGTGNSNQPQHF. The variable domain in full, completed from reference TRBV7-8 and TRBJ1-5, reads GAGVSQSPRYKVAKRGQDVALRCDPISGHVSLFWYQQALGQGPEFLTYFQNEAQLDKSGLPSDRFFAERPEGSVSTLKIQRTQQEDSAVYLCASSSGTGNSNQPQHFGDGTRLSIL.

In this sample, this clonotype turned up many times. The chain is built from TRBV20-1 and TRBJ1-1, with 8 bases identical to TRBD1. The CDR3 consists of 15 residues. Germline trimming cut 6 bases from V and 0 bases from J; bases unmatched to any gene: 9. The germline CDR1 and CDR2 sequences are DFQATT and SNEGSKA (reference sequence). The CDR3 sequence: CSAPGQGYMNTEAFF. CDR3 DNA sequence: TGCAGTGCCCCTGGACAGGGTTACATGAACACTGAAGCTTTCTTT.

The chain links TRBV19 to TRBJ2-1; the match to TRBD2 covers 8 bases. The CDR3 totals 17 residues. CDR1 is LNHDA and CDR2 is SQIVND in the germline V gene (reference sequence). The trim removed 3 bases at V and 6 bases at J, leaving 13 bases unmatched. This CDR3 is CASSMSTGLAGFNEQFF. Here the CDR3 DNA reads TGTGCCAGTAGTATGTCGACCGGACTAGCTGGGTTCAATGAGCAGTTCTTC.

Ten or more counts support this clonotype. V usage is TRBV7-3 and J usage is TRBJ2-7; D might be TRBD2 (6 bases). Germline V CDR1 and CDR2: SGHTA, FQGTGA. With 2 bases removed from V and 7 bases from J, the gap between germline ends came to 9 bases. CDR3 length equals 12 residues. The DNA for the CDR3 is TGTGCCAGCAGCTTAGGGACTCCTGAGCAGTACTTC. It yields the protein CASSLGTPEQYF.

This clonotype appeared many times. This chain joins TRBV14 and TRBJ2-5; D is ambiguous. The CDR3 is 14 residues long. Germline V gene lookup returns CDR1 SGHDN and CDR2 FVKESK. Trimming left V 0 bases short and J 4 bases short, with 9 bases between. The CDR3 DNA sequence: TGTGCCAGCAGCCAAGACCAGGCTCGAGAGACCCAGTACTTC. The encoded protein is CASSQDQARETQYF.

This clonotype was counted many times. The chain has TRBV20-1 and TRBJ1-6; TRBD1 is a possible D gene (6 bases). CDR1 and CDR2 (germline): DFQATT, SNEGSKA (reference sequence). Deletions cut 3 bases from V and 10 bases from J, with 16 bases between. This CDR3 spans 14 amino acids. CDR3 sequence: CSASLQTGKSPLHF. CDR3 in DNA: TGCAGTGCTAGTCTACAAACAGGGAAGTCACCCCTCCACTTT.